Each of the 6 T cell receptor beta chains below was sequenced from the same sample in a study of Graves' ophthalmopathy and Graves' hyperthyroidism. The TCR beta CDR3 regions underwent amplification from RNA transcripts. The workflow started with a first-round RT-PCR run with HTBI primers and then moved on to a second-round multiplex PCR. Each CDR3 protein gets one entry after TCRdb re-called the multiplex PCR reads with MiXCR. The repertoire consists of hundreds of thousands of distinct CDR3 sequences, with under 25% occurring once and the leading ten covering approximately 3.2%. Sequencing was done on a sample of peripheral blood. The receptors derive from a woman younger than 30 with stable Graves' hyperthyroidism.

This clonotype has at least ten counts. The gene calls are TRBV6-2 or TRBV6-3 and TRBJ2-2; TRBD2 aligns across 13 bases. V lost 6 bases and J lost 4; bases outside the gene matches: 5. The CDR3 contains 16 residues. The germline V gene encodes CDR1 MNHEY and CDR2 SVGEGT. The CDR3 here is CASRALAGGFTGELFF. The CDR3 DNA follows: TGTGCCAGCAGGGCACTAGCGGGAGGGTTCACCGGGGAGCTGTTTTTT.

In this sample, this clonotype turned up many times. The chain links TRBV6-1 to TRBJ2-6; D is undetermined. CDR1 and CDR2 (germline): MNHNS, SASEGT. Trimming cost V 3 bases and J 0 bases, with 6 bases left between them. The CDR3 contains 15 residues. The DNA of the CDR3 is TGTGCCAGCAGTGAGGTTATCTCTGGGGCCAACGTCCTGACTTTC. Encoded protein: CASSEVISGANVLTF.

The table lists this clonotype with many counts. A read error may be the cause here, since a much bigger clone is one base away. The CDR3 does not close with the conserved phenylalanine or tryptophan, likely indicating a read error. J is TRBJ1-1 and V is TRBV12-3 or TRBV12-4, with TRBD1 as a possible D gene (6 bases). The CDR3 extends over 15 amino acids. V lost 6 bases, J lost 0 bases, and 14 bases lay in between. CDR3 nucleotides: TGTGCCAGCAGGCCGGGGGGGGCTATGAACACTGAAGCTTTCCTT. Protein sequence: CASRPGGAMNTEAFL.

This clonotype has at least ten counts. The chain joins TRBV28 to TRBJ1-2; no reliable D call. V lost 7 bases, J lost 3 bases, and 9 bases lay in between. From germline, CDR1 is MDHEN and CDR2 SYDVKM. The CDR3 covers 12 residues. The CDR3 DNA follows: TGTGCCAGCAAGAAGCTAGACTATGGCTACACCTTC. Translated, it gives CASKKLDYGYTF.

This clonotype was seen many times. The rearrangement joins TRBV27 to TRBJ2-7, with 7 bases matching TRBD1. Trimming removed 5 bases from V and 5 bases from J; junction bases left unmatched: 9. CDR3 size: 14 residues. Germline lookup yields CDR1 MNHEY and CDR2 SMNVEV (reference sequence). The CDR3 loop reads CASSPRGNRDEQYF. In DNA, the CDR3 is TGTGCCAGCAGTCCCAGGGGGAATAGGGACGAGCAGTACTTC.

V is TRBV2 and J is TRBJ1-1, with D unresolved. The germline CDR1 and CDR2 sequences are SNHLY and FYNNEI. This CDR3 comprises 13 residues. V lost 4 bases, J lost 0 bases, and 6 bases lay in between. The CDR3 is CASSVRMNTEAFF. The CDR3 DNA sequence: TGTGCCAGCAGTGTACGGATGAACACTGAAGCTTTCTTT.